The rows below give T cell receptor beta chains drawn from one sample of a study of T cell responses to AZD1222 COVID-19 vaccine. TCRdb's table, derived via immunoSEQ multiplex PCR, lists solely in-frame clones and lacks some. In the table there are about 88,000 clones, 92% of which are singletons. Sequencing was performed on peripheral blood, taken on day 0 of AZD1222 vaccination. The receptor set was obtained from an adult in good health. The CDR3 runs from the conserved cysteine through the conserved F or W. Fields, in order: V gene, D gene, J gene, clone size, CDR3 protein, CDR3 DNA. The D gene is left open where the match is weak. The size entry is marked missing in some rows and otherwise reads once, few, many or a size class.

TRBV27	TRBD2	TRBJ2-3	NA	CASGGTSVNTDTQYF	TGTGCCAGCGGCGGGACTAGCGTGAACACAGATACGCAGTATTTT
TRBV20-1	TRBD1	TRBJ2-7	NA	CSASPAGGWGYEQYF	TGCAGTGCTAGTCCGGCAGGGGGCTGGGGCTACGAGCAGTACTTC
TRBV29-1	TRBD1	TRBJ2-7	NA	CSVTQTGGGEQYF	TGCAGCGTTACCCAGACAGGGGGCGGCGAGCAGTACTTC
TRBV7-9	NA	TRBJ2-2	NA	CASSLVGAGELFF	TGTGCCAGCAGCTTAGTCGGGGCCGGGGAGCTGTTTTTT
TRBV27	NA	TRBJ1-2	NA	CASSSDTSRGYTF	TGTGCCAGCAGTTCAGACACGAGTCGGGGCTACACCTTC
TRBV2	TRBD1	TRBJ1-2	NA	CASIQGSNYGYTF	TGTGCCAGCATACAGGGGAGTAACTATGGCTACACCTTC
TRBV18	NA	TRBJ2-7	NA	CASSRGTDWEQYF	TGTGCCAGCTCACGGGGGACTGACTGGGAGCAGTACTTC
TRBV6-6	NA	TRBJ1-5	NA	CASSFGPYSNQPQHF	TGTGCCAGCAGTTTCGGGCCTTATAGCAATCAGCCCCAGCATTTT
TRBV20-1	NA	TRBJ1-2	few	CSARDGDGYTF	TGCAGTGCTAGAGATGGGGATGGCTACACCTTC
TRBV15	NA	TRBJ2-1	NA	CATSRDLREPYNEQFF	TGTGCCACCAGCAGAGATCTCCGGGAGCCCTACAATGAGCAGTTCTTC
TRBV20-1	NA	TRBJ1-1	NA	CSAPTEGEAFF	TGCAGTGCTCCTACGGAGGGTGAAGCTTTCTTT
TRBV30	NA	TRBJ2-3	NA	CAWSPSGDTQYF	TGTGCCTGGAGTCCTTCTGGGGATACGCAGTATTTT
TRBV3-1/TRBV3-2	TRBD2	TRBJ2-7	few	CASSQGTSGSSEQYF	TGTGCCAGCAGCCAAGGGACTAGCGGGAGCTCCGAGCAGTACTTC
TRBV5-1	NA	TRBJ1-4	NA	CASSLVPGSEKLFF	TGCGCCAGCAGCTTGGTCCCGGGTTCTGAAAAACTGTTTTTT
TRBV21-1	NA	TRBJ1-1	NA	CASSPPGQGRPEAFF	TGTGCCAGCAGCCCCCCGGGACAGGGGCGGCCTGAAGCTTTCTTT
TRBV7-6	TRBD2	TRBJ2-1	NA	CASSLLGTSGMYNEQFF	TGTGCCAGCAGCCTCCTCGGGACTAGCGGGATGTACAATGAGCAGTTCTTC
TRBV12-3/TRBV12-4	NA	TRBJ1-5	NA	CASSLEGRQPQHF	TGTGCCAGCAGTTTAGAGGGTCGTCAGCCCCAGCATTTT
TRBV15	TRBD1	TRBJ2-1	NA	CATRQTGKVEQFF	TGTGCCACCAGGCAGACAGGGAAGGTTGAGCAGTTCTTC
TRBV5-1	NA	TRBJ1-1	NA	CASRDVLNTEAFF	TGCGCCAGCAGGGATGTACTGAACACTGAAGCTTTCTTT
TRBV2	NA	TRBJ2-3	NA	CASIDGTADTQYF	TGTGCCAGCATTGACGGGACGGCGGATACGCAGTATTTT
TRBV7-9	NA	TRBJ1-2	NA	CASSLVSGPPGYTF	TGTGCCAGCAGCTTAGTATCAGGCCCCCCTGGCTACACCTTC
TRBV10-3	TRBD2	TRBJ2-1	NA	CAISARAGGNNEQFF	TGTGCCATCAGTGCAAGGGCGGGAGGGAACAATGAGCAGTTCTTC